Listed below are T cell receptor beta chains from one sample, sequenced in a study of T-cell memory formation after mild COVID-19. TCRdb reanalysed the 5' RACE reads using MiXCR and keeps one entry per CDR3 protein. The table records 250,000 to 400,000 distinct CDR3 sequences, roughly 13% of them present only once. The sample consisted of PBMCs or a T cell subset sorted from them (not recorded which). The receptors stem from a man aged 18 to 30 who had mild COVID-19 (a few samples of this study predate the infection). Cell type and time point are not known. Both conserved end residues are part of each CDR3. The D gene is left open where the match is weak. Clone sizes are given selectively: once, few, many, or a class where the clone is expanded.

TRBJ1-4 TRBD1 TRBV7-3 few TGTGCCAGCAGTTATCAGGGGGGCGAAAAACTGTTTTTT CASSYQGGEKLFF
TRBJ2-4 NA TRBV7-2 NA TGTGCCAGCAGCCGCCCAGCCCAGAAAAACATTCAGTACTTC CASSRPAQKNIQYF
TRBJ1-5 NA TRBV12-3/TRBV12-4 few TGTGCCAGCAGTTGGTTGAGGGGGGATATTCAGCCCCAGCATTTT CASSWLRGDIQPQHF
TRBJ2-1 NA TRBV9 few TGTGCCAGCAGCGTAGGGCCGGAGTACAATGAGCAGTTCTTC CASSVGPEYNEQFF
TRBJ2-5 NA TRBV4-1 NA TGCGCCAGCAGCCAACCGGCCGGGAGAGAGACCCAGTACTTC CASSQPAGRETQYF
TRBJ1-1 NA TRBV4-3 few TGCGCCAGCAGCCAAGATAGGCGGACCAAAATGAACACTGAAGCTTTCTTT CASSQDRRTKMNTEAFF
TRBJ2-5 TRBD2 TRBV4-2 many TGTGCCAGCAGCCAAGATTCGGGAGCGGGGGGCGAAGAGACCCAGTACTTC CASSQDSGAGGEETQYF
TRBJ2-2 NA TRBV2 few TGTGCCAGCAGTGAGACTATCTCGAGCACCGGGGAGCTGTTTTTT CASSETISSTGELFF
TRBJ2-2 NA TRBV6-1 NA TGTGCCAGCATGTTAGGACCTGCTGAAGGGGAGCTGTTTTTT CASMLGPAEGELFF
TRBJ1-1 NA TRBV5-1 NA TGCGCCAGCAGCTTGGTTCCGGGTGGCGGCACTGAAGCTTTCTTT CASSLVPGGGTEAFF
TRBJ2-5 NA TRBV6-2/TRBV6-3 NA TGTGCCAGCAGTTCCATGGGGACAGAGACCCAGTACTTC CASSSMGTETQYF
TRBJ2-2 NA TRBV5-1 NA TGCGCCAGCAGCTCCGGGACCGGGACTTCGAACACCGGGGAGCTGTTTTTT CASSSGTGTSNTGELFF
TRBJ2-3 NA TRBV5-5 few TGTGCCAGCAGCTTGTGGGGAGATACGCAGTATTTT CASSLWGDTQYF
TRBJ1-2 NA TRBV4-1 NA TGCGCCAGCAGCCACCCTCCAAGGGGATTTGGCTACACCTTC CASSHPPRGFGYTF
TRBJ1-6 NA TRBV4-3 NA TGCGCCAGCAGCCAAGAAATTCGAACCCGAACCCGGACAGAAGATAATTCACCCCTCCACTTT CASSQEIRTRTRTEDNSPLHF
TRBJ2-3 NA TRBV7-2 many TGTGCCAGCAGCCCTGTCTTTGGGGGGACAGATACGCAGTATTTT CASSPVFGGTDTQYF